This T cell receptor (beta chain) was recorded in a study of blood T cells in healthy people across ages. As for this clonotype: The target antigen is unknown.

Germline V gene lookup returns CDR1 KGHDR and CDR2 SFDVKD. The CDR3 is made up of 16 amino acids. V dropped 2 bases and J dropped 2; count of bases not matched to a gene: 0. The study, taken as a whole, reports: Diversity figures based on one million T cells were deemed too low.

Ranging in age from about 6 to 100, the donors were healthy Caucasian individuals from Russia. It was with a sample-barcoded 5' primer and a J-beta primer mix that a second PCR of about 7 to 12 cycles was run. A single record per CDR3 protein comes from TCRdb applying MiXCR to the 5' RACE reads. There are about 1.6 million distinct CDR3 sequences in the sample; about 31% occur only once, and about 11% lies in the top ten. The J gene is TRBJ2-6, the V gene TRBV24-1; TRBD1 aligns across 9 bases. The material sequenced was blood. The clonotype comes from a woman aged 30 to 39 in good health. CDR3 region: CATSDWTGAGANVLTF. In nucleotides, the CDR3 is TGTGCCACCAGTGATTGGACAGGGGCTGGGGCCAACGTCCTGACTTTC.